This T cell receptor beta chain was obtained from a study of T cells in Graves' hyperthyroidism and ophthalmopathy. Comment on this clonotype: The antigen remains undetermined.

Study-wide results and limits: Researchers report that a 13 V-J model separated ophthalmopathy from stable hyperthyroidism.

Amplification targeted TCR beta CDR3 regions from RNA transcripts. The primer set for the first-round RT-PCR of the TCR CDR3 was HTBI. In TCRdb, the multiplex PCR reads were re-called with MiXCR into one record per CDR3 protein. Of about 290,000 distinct CDR3 sequences in the sample, about 15% were seen once. This clonotype was obtained from a man in his thirties or forties with Graves' hyperthyroidism. Sequenced: blood.

CDR3 nucleotides: TGTGCCAGCAGCTCAGAGGCGGTTTCAAGCTACGAGCAGTACTTC. It is translated as CASSSEAVSSYEQYF. This chain links TRBV11-3 with TRBJ2-7; D not resolved. The germline V gene encodes CDR1 SGHNT and CDR2 YENEEA. Trimming pared 4 bases from V and 3 bases from J, leaving 16 bases between. This CDR3 region has 15 residues.